The 11 T cell receptor beta chains below were found in one sample sequenced in a study of beta chain features in type 1 diabetes (dated by TCRdb to the late 2010s). General study outcomes and caveats: Type 1 diabetes patients showed a moderate but significant shortening of TCRB CDR3 length in all four CD4+ subsets.

Antigen specificity for these receptors is unknown. Library method: the immunoSEQ multiplex PCR assay. The entire isolated RNA was reverse transcribed using the High Capacity cDNA Reverse Transcription Kit, and thus expressed TCRB transcripts were sequenced. The table comes from immuneACCESS by way of TCRdb, which keeps in-frame sequences with V and J called. Part of the clones is missing from these tables; in studies checked, under half for an unresolved V gene and the rest for unknown reasons. The sample table shows nearly 350,000 clones, and approximately 9.9% are seen once. About 1% of the sample is taken by the ten largest. Sequences were obtained from central memory CD4+ T cells from blood. These receptors all stem from a man aged 25 to 40 with type 1 diabetes.

Concerning this clone itself: The same CDR3 is also encoded by other DNA sequences in this sample. The V call is TRBV6-5, the J call TRBJ1-5; 9 bases agree with TRBD1. This CDR3 has 14 amino acids. The junction had 6 bases not matched to a gene; V was cut back by 6 bases and J by 6 bases. Germline V gene data show CDR1 as MNHEY and CDR2 as SVGAGI. The CDR3 region has the DNA TGTGCCAGCAGCAGGACAGGGGACGGTCAGCCCCAGCATTTT. Translation gives CASSRTGDGQPQHF.

This clone was seen only a few times. The sample carries other DNA sequences with the same CDR3. The chain joins TRBV30 to TRBJ2-3; no firm D call. Trimming shortened V by 2 bases and J by 2 bases, and 5 bases separated the two germline ends. CDR3 length: 12 residues. Germline V gives CDR1 GTSNPN, CDR2 SVGIG (reference sequence). The CDR3 loop is CAWSPSTDTQYF. CDR3 nucleotide sequence: TGTGCCTGGAGTCCTTCCACAGATACGCAGTATTTT.

This chain links TRBV5-6 with TRBJ2-1, with D possibly TRBD1 on 6 matching bases. The V gene lost 3 bases and the J gene lost 4 bases, with 17 bases spanning the gap. Germline CDR1 reads SGHDT; CDR2 reads YYEEEE. The CDR3 has 16 amino acids. The CDR3 DNA is TGTGCCAGCAGCTCCCTCGGGGCAGGGGCATACAATGAGCAGTTCTTC. This gives the protein CASSSLGAGAYNEQFF.

V and J are TRBV5-6 and TRBJ2-1; 12 bases align to TRBD1. Germline trimming cut 0 bases from V and 8 bases from J; bases unmatched to any gene: 6. There are 16 residues in the CDR3. Germline V gene data show CDR1 as SGHDT and CDR2 as YYEEEE. The CDR3 nucleotides are TGTGCCAGCAGCTTGGAGGGACAGGGGGCGACCGATGAGCAGTTCTTC. Amino acids: CASSLEGQGATDEQFF.

This clone was detected only a few times. The J gene is TRBJ2-7, the V gene TRBV5-1, with D perhaps TRBD1 (6 bases). CDR1 SGHRS and CDR2 YFSETQ come from the germline V gene. This CDR3 spans 13 amino acids. V was clipped by 4 bases and J by 5 bases, with 13 bases between them. CDR3 nucleotides: TGCGCCAGCAGCGTATCAGGGGCGGACGAGCAGTACTTC. Amino acid sequence: CASSVSGADEQYF.

This clone was recorded only once. The sample carries other DNA sequences with the same CDR3. J is TRBJ1-2 and V is TRBV4-3; no reliable D call. V was pared by 1 base and J by 3 bases, with 6 bases between. Germline V gene sequence: CDR1 LGHNA, CDR2 YSLEER. The length of the CDR3 is 13 residues. The CDR3 DNA reads as TGCGCCAGCAGCCAAGGACGAGACTATGGCTACACCTTC. It yields the protein CASSQGRDYGYTF.

This clone has more than one count but fewer than ten. A single base separates this from a much larger clone, so it may be a read error. Different DNA sequences within this sample yield the same CDR3. The rearrangement uses TRBV7-2 and TRBJ2-1, with D possibly being TRBD1 or TRBD2 (5 bases each). Germline CDR1 is SGHTA and CDR2 is FQGNSA. The CDR3 is 15 residues long. Between the trimmed V and J ends, which lost 1 base and 2 bases, there was a span of 9 bases. This chain's CDR3 is CASSLGGSTYNEQFF. The CDR3 DNA is TGTGCCAGCAGCTTAGGGGGGTCGACCTACAATGAGCAGTTCTTC.

The J gene is TRBJ2-6, the V gene TRBV9, with D perhaps matching TRBD2 (6 bases). Germline V gene lookup returns CDR1 SGDLS and CDR2 YYNGEE. Trimming left V 3 bases short and J 3 bases short, with 10 bases between. This CDR3 comprises 15 residues. The CDR3 DNA reads as TGTGCCAGCAGCGGCGGGGCGGGTGGGGCCAACGTCCTGACTTTC. It translates to CASSGGAGGANVLTF.

This clone was seen a few times. The rearrangement uses TRBV4-3 and TRBJ2-7; no clear D. V gave up 0 bases and J gave up 1 base, with 10 bases separating them. The germline V gene encodes CDR1 LGHNA and CDR2 YSLEER. CDR3 length: 15 amino acids. The CDR3 loop reads CASSQDFVRSYEQYF. The CDR3 DNA is TGCGCCAGCAGCCAAGATTTTGTAAGATCCTACGAGCAGTACTTC.

This sequence joins TRBV7-2 and TRBJ1-2; the D is unclear. The V gene's germline CDR1 is SGHTA and CDR2 FQGNSA. Deletions cut 3 bases from V and 4 bases from J, with 15 bases between. The CDR3 has 15 residues. The CDR3 is CASSLLGYPGYGYTF. Here the CDR3 DNA reads TGTGCCAGCAGCTTGCTAGGATATCCGGGCTATGGCTACACCTTC.

Written as DNA, the CDR3 is TGTGCCTGGGACGGATGGGGAGAAGAGACCCAGTACTTC. Protein: CAWDGWGEETQYF. The gene calls are TRBV30 and TRBJ2-5; perhaps TRBD2 as D (5 bases). The germline V and J ends were trimmed by 5 bases and 3 bases, with 13 bases remaining between them. The CDR3 length is 13 residues. The germline V gene encodes CDR1 GTSNPN and CDR2 SVGIG (reference sequence).